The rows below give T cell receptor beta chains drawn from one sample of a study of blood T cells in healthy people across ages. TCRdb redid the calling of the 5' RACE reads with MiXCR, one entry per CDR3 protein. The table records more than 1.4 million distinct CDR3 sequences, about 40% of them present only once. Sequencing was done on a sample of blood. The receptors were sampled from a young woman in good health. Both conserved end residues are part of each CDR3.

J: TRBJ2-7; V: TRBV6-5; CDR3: CASTNRGVSYEQYF
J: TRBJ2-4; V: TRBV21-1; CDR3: CASSKALAGGLKNIQYF
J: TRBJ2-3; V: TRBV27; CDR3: CASSPWDSGADTQYF
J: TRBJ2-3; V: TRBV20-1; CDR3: CSAFESAYTDTQYF
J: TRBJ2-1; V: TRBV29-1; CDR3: CSVPGQAAMDEQFF
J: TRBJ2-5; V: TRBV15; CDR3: CATSRTPNGPGETQYF
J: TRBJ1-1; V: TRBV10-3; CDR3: CAISGGGTKPNTEAFF
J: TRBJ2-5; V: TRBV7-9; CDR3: CASTPKGLLQETQYF
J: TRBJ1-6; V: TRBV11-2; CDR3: CASSEGDGDSPLHF
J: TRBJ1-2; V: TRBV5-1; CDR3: CASSLNPDPRGYTF
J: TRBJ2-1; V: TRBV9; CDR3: CASSVGSSGVYNEQFF
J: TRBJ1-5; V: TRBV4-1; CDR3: CASNQVEGQPQHF
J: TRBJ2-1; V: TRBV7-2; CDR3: CASSPRTSGVSSYNEQFF
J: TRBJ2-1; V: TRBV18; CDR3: CASSPLKAYSYNEQFF
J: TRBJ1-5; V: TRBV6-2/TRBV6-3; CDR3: CASSYSSAGSRGSNQPQHF
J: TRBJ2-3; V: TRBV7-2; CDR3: CASGRDGTDTQYF
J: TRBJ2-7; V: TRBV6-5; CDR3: CASSYSFSGSSYEQYF
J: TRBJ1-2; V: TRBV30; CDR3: CAWSLGQYGYTF
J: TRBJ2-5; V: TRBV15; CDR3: CATRKDSGETQYF
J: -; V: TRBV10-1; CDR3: CASSLDGEGTQYF
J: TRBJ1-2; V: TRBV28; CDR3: CASSSAQGRGYTF
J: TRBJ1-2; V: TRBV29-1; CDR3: CSVVEQDANYGYTF
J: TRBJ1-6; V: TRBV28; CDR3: CASRSGGEGNSPLHF
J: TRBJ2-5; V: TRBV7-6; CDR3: CASSLPVSGAVDQETQYF
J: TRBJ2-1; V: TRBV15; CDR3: CATSRARNEQFF
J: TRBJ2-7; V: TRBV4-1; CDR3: CASSQGPHYEQYF
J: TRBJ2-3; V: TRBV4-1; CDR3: CASSQGETDTQYF
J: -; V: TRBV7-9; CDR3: CASSLDGGLAGFYEQYF
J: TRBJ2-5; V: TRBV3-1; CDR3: CASSQWDGTDRETQYF
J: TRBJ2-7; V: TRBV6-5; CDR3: CASSYQGYEQYF
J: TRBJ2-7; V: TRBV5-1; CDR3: CASSNVEGTGGNEQYF
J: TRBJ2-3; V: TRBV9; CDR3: CPSSVAGAGGGQDTQYF
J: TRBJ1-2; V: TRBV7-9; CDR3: CASTSREGARNYGYTF
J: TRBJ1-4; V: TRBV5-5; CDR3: CASSLSPRRADEKLFF
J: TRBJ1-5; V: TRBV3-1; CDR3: CASSQSGVGNQPQHF
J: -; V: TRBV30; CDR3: CAWRSLGGTQYF
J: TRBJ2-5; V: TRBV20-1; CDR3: CSAGGSYF
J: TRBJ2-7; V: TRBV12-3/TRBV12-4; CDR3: CASSLRDKYEQYF
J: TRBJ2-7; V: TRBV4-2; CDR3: CASSQGHGQGASYEQYF
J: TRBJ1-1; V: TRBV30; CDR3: CAWSVRGRYRMNTEAFF